These 25 T cell receptor beta chains originate from one sample sequenced in a study of OX40 agonist ivuxolimab in advanced cancers. Data came from immunoSEQ multiplex PCR; TCRdb stores just in-frame clones and leaves some out. The table has approximately 45,000 clones, 88% seen once. The source material was CD4+ or CD8+ T cells sorted from blood, sampled in a trial of the OX40 agonist ivuxolimab. These receptors all come from an adult with an advanced solid tumor such as melanoma, head and neck, liver or kidney cancer.

The chain uses TRBV14 and TRBJ2-3; 7 bases align to TRBD2. Germline V lookup: CDR1 SGHDN, CDR2 FVKESK. The V and J ends lost 2 bases and 0 bases, in that order; junction bases with no gene match: 5. This CDR3 has 16 amino acids. The DNA of the CDR3 is TGTGCCAGCAGCCAATTGAGCGGGATTAGCACAGATACGCAGTATTTT. It encodes CASSQLSGISTDTQYF.

This clone has a single count. The chain carries TRBV11-3 and TRBJ2-1; 10 bases align to TRBD2. The CDR3 has 17 residues. The V gene's germline CDR1 is SGHNT and CDR2 YENEEA. With V trimmed by 5 bases and J by 9 bases, 16 bases remained unmatched. The CDR3 DNA reads TGTGCCAGCAGCACTCACTCTCCAGCGGGAGGGCCGATTGAGCAGTTCTTC. Its translation is CASSTHSPAGGPIEQFF.

The CDR3 nucleotides are TGCGCCAGCAGCTTGGACGGGACAGCCCGACTCTACGAGCAGTACTTC. Translating it yields CASSLDGTARLYEQYF. The rearrangement uses TRBV5-1 and TRBJ2-7, with 7 bases lining up with TRBD1. The CDR3 extends over 16 amino acids. J gave up 3 bases and V 0 bases, and 9 bases lay outside the gene matches. Germline lookup yields CDR1 SGHRS and CDR2 YFSETQ. The full variable domain, with the rest looked up from reference TRBV5-1 and TRBJ2-7, is KAGVTQTPRYLIKTRGQQVTLSCSPISGHRSVSWYQQTPGQGLQFLFEYFSETQRNKGNFPGRFSGRQFSNSRSEMNVSTLELGDSALYLCASSLDGTARLYEQYFGPGTRLTVT.

The chain carries TRBV10-3 and TRBJ2-1, with 15 positions matching TRBD2. The germline gives CDR1 ENHRY, CDR2 SYGVKD. The CDR3 runs to 20 residues. Unmatched junction bases numbered 13, after V lost 7 bases and J lost 0 bases. The chain's CDR3 is CAIMPSRGLAGGSSYNEQFF. CDR3 coding DNA: TGTGCCATCATGCCGTCAAGGGGACTAGCGGGAGGATCCTCCTACAATGAGCAGTTCTTC.

The V and J genes are TRBV7-6 and TRBJ2-1, with TRBD2 identical over 9 bases. The CDR3 contains 15 residues. Germline CDR1 is SGHVS and CDR2 is FNYEAQ. The V segment lost 5 bases and the J segment 10 bases; nucleotides outside the gene matches: 12. The CDR3 here is CASSTLAGIREEQFF. The DNA for the CDR3 is TGTGCCAGCAGCACCCTAGCGGGAATAAGGGAGGAGCAGTTCTTC.

The chain couples TRBV19 to TRBJ1-4; TRBD1 matches at 9 bases. V shed 3 bases, J shed 5 bases, and the junction held 7 bases outside the gene matches. The germline V gene has CDR1 LNHDA and CDR2 SQIVND (reference sequence). CDR3 length: 16 amino acids. As DNA, the CDR3 is TGTGCCAGTAGTATCGCGCGGGACAGGGTGAATGAAAAACTGTTTTTT. Its protein product is CASSIARDRVNEKLFF.

V is TRBV18 and J is TRBJ2-7; D uncertain. The CDR3 has 15 residues. Trimming removed 0 bases at V and 2 bases at J, with 11 bases between. Per germline, CDR1 KGHSH and CDR2 LQKENI. CDR3 residues: CASSPPALGTYEQYF. CDR3 bases: TGTGCCAGCTCACCACCGGCCCTAGGGACCTACGAGCAGTACTTC.

This clone was counted once. The chain recombines TRBV11-2 with TRBJ2-7; tentative D call: TRBD2 (5 bases). CDR1 is SGHAT and CDR2 is FQNNGV in the germline V gene. There are 15 residues in the CDR3. V shed 1 base and J shed 0 bases, with 10 bases lying between them. CDR3 nucleotides: TGTGCCAGCAGCTTAGTAGGCCTAGCCTCCTACGAGCAGTACTTC. This translates into CASSLVGLASYEQYF.

The chain is built from TRBV7-2 and TRBJ2-3; 10 nucleotides align to TRBD2. The junction had 7 bases not matched to a gene; V was cut back by 2 bases and J by 8 bases. The CDR3 contains 15 residues. Germline V lookup: CDR1 SGHTA, CDR2 FQGNSA. The CDR3 nucleotides are TGTGCCAGCAGCTTAAACCTAGCGGGAGAGGTTACGCAGTATTTT. Its protein is CASSLNLAGEVTQYF.

This chain connects TRBV14 to TRBJ2-7; D is undetermined. This CDR3 spans 13 amino acids. The V and J ends lost 0 bases and 9 bases respectively, with 12 bases between them. CDR1 and CDR2 (germline): SGHDN, FVKESK. The chain's CDR3 is CASSQEVGARQYF. The CDR3 nucleotides are TGTGCCAGCAGCCAAGAAGTTGGAGCCCGGCAGTACTTC.

The V call is TRBV19, the J call TRBJ1-5, with TRBD1 matching 8 bases. The CDR3 consists of 15 residues. Looked up from germline, CDR1 is LNHDA and CDR2 is SQIVND (reference sequence). V lost 7 bases to trimming and J lost 7 bases; unmatched junction nucleotides: 12. CDR3 sequence (DNA): TGTGCCAGTACTCCCCAGGGGGCAGCTGGACAGCCCCAGCATTTT. Protein product: CASTPQGAAGQPQHF. Variable domain in full (rest from reference TRBV19 and TRBJ1-5): DGGITQSPKYLFRKEGQNVTLSCEQNLNHDAMYWYRQDPGQGLRLIYYSQIVNDFQKGDIAEGYSVSREKKESFPLTVTSAQKNPTAFYLCASTPQGAAGQPQHFGDGTRLSIL.

The CDR3 bases are TGTGCCAGCAGCTACACTAGCGGAGAAGAGACCCAGTACTTC. The encoded protein is CASSYTSGEETQYF. This chain uses TRBV5-4 with TRBJ2-5; TRBD2 agrees at 8 bases. Germline CDR1 SGHNT, CDR2 YYREEE (reference sequence). The CDR3 sequence is 14 residues long. The V segment lost 3 bases and the J segment 3 bases; nucleotides outside the gene matches: 4.

The chain is built from TRBV11-3 and TRBJ1-4; possible D gene TRBD1, 5 bases. The germline CDR1 and CDR2 sequences are SGHNT and YENEEA. This CDR3 contains 14 residues. Deletions cut 0 bases from V and 8 bases from J, with 10 bases between. The chain's CDR3 is CASSLEGVREKLFF. DNA of the CDR3: TGTGCCAGCAGCTTAGAGGGGGTTCGCGAAAAACTGTTTTTT.

The chain joins TRBV30 to TRBJ2-1; either TRBD1 or TRBD2 may fit D (5 bases each). Germline V gene sequence: CDR1 GTSNPN, CDR2 SVGIG (reference sequence). The CDR3 runs to 12 residues. Trimming pared 7 bases from V and 4 bases from J, leaving 11 bases between. The CDR3 is CASRWGYNEQFF. In DNA form, the CDR3 reads TGTGCCTCCCGTTGGGGGTACAATGAGCAGTTCTTC.

This chain links TRBV28 with TRBJ2-3; the D gene is possibly TRBD2 (6 bases). This CDR3 has 17 amino acids. V was trimmed by 3 bases and J by 0 bases, leaving 16 bases between them. Germline V gene sequence: CDR1 MDHEN, CDR2 SYDVKM. The CDR3 sequence: CASSFRTIYLSTDTQYF. The CDR3 region has the DNA TGTGCCAGCAGTTTCAGGACTATCTATTTAAGCACAGATACGCAGTATTTT. Drawing the rest from reference TRBV28 and TRBJ2-3, the complete variable domain is DVKVTQSSRYLVKRTGEKVFLECVQDMDHENMFWYRQDPGLGLRLIYFSYDVKMKEKGDIPEGYSVSREKKERFSLILESASTNQTSMYLCASSFRTIYLSTDTQYFGPGTRLTVL.

The table lists this clone with a count of one. V is TRBV2 and J is TRBJ2-2; D may be TRBD1 (6 bases). The CDR3 contains 15 residues. V was pared by 8 bases and J by 0 bases, with 13 bases between. Germline loops: CDR1 SNHLY, CDR2 FYNNEI. The CDR3 spells CASLTGTTNTGELFF. The DNA for the CDR3 is TGTGCCAGCCTAACCGGGACAACGAACACCGGGGAGCTGTTTTTT.

The chain recombines TRBV9 with TRBJ1-6; D might be TRBD1 (6 bases). CDR3 length equals 15 residues. V was cut by 4 bases and J by 10 bases, with 18 bases left in between. Germline V CDR1 and CDR2: SGDLS, YYNGEE. The CDR3: CASSSRGRGNSPLHF. In DNA form, the CDR3 reads TGTGCCAGCAGCTCTCGGGGCAGGGGAAACTCACCCCTCCACTTT.

The chain has TRBV2 and TRBJ1-1, with D hard to call. Germline CDR1 reads SNHLY; CDR2 reads FYNNEI. This CDR3 comprises 12 residues. V lost 9 bases and J lost 9, with 17 bases in between. The CDR3, as DNA: TGTGCCAGTCAGTCAGAGGAACGAAAAGCTTTCTTT. Translation: CASQSEERKAFF.

V usage is TRBV28 and J usage is TRBJ2-7; D gene ambiguous. Germline V gene sequence: CDR1 MDHEN, CDR2 SYDVKM. V lost 1 base to trimming and J lost 3 bases, with 4 bases between them. The CDR3 sequence is 12 residues long. CDR3 DNA sequence: TGTGCCAGCAGTTTATACAGCTACGAGCAGTACTTC. It codes for CASSLYSYEQYF.

This clone was recorded a few times. The rearrangement joins TRBV7-3 to TRBJ1-1; a possible D gene is TRBD1 (5 bases). The germline V and J ends were trimmed by 5 bases and 3 bases, with 13 bases remaining between them. The germline V gene has CDR1 SGHTA and CDR2 FQGTGA. CDR3 length equals 14 residues. The CDR3 spells CASSPAGGDTEAFF. CDR3 bases: TGTGCCAGCAGCCCCGCAGGAGGGGACACTGAAGCTTTCTTT.

The V and J genes are TRBV5-6 and TRBJ2-7; TRBD2 agrees at 10 bases. J was trimmed by 0 bases and V by 0 bases; bases with no gene match: 9. The CDR3 consists of 18 residues. Germline-derived CDR1 and CDR2 are SGHDT and YYEEEE. CDR3 nucleotides: TGTGCCAGCAGCTTGGCCCCAGCTAGCGGGAGTAGCTCCTACGAGCAGTACTTC. Protein sequence: CASSLAPASGSSSYEQYF. The full variable domain, its missing parts supplied by reference TRBV5-6 and TRBJ2-7, is DAGVTQSPTHLIKTRGQQVTLRCSPKSGHDTVSWYQQALGQGPQFIFQYYEEEERQRGNFPDRFSGHQFPNYSSELNVNALLLGDSALYLCASSLAPASGSSSYEQYFGPGTRLTVT.

CDR3 in amino acids: CASSPAGSGNAETQYF. The CDR3, as DNA: TGTGCCAGCAGCCCAGCGGGTAGCGGGAATGCAGAGACCCAGTACTTC. The rearrangement uses TRBV9 and TRBJ2-5; TRBD2 aligns across 8 bases. The CDR3 is made up of 16 amino acids. CDR1 SGDLS and CDR2 YYNGEE come from the germline V gene. Trimming removed 4 bases from V and 4 bases from J; junction bases left unmatched: 12.

V is TRBV5-1 and J is TRBJ1-6; D unresolved. The CDR3 sequence is 16 residues long. The V end lost 2 bases, the J end lost 5 bases, and 14 bases lay between the germline ends. Per the germline V gene, CDR1 is SGHRS and CDR2 is YFSETQ. CDR3 sequence (DNA): TGCGCCAGCAGCTTTAAGTCAGTCGAGCATAATTCACCCCTCCACTTT. Amino acids: CASSFKSVEHNSPLHF.

This clone was seen just once. Other DNA sequences in this specimen translate into the identical CDR3. CDR3 sequence (DNA): TGTGCCAGCAGTCCTCCGAACACTGAAGCTTTCTTT. As protein: CASSPPNTEAFF. The V and J genes are TRBV28 and TRBJ1-1; D remains ambiguous. Germline V gene sequence: CDR1 MDHEN, CDR2 SYDVKM. CDR3 length: 12 amino acids. The V and J ends lost 5 bases and 1 base respectively, with 5 bases between them.

This clone was observed a few times. The chain is built from TRBV6-4 and TRBJ2-1, with 9 bases aligning to TRBD1. The ends lost 5 bases at V and 8 bases at J; junction bases unmatched: 10. The CDR3 sequence is 15 residues long. Germline assignment: CDR1 MRHNA and CDR2 SNTAGT. CDR3 in DNA: TGTGCCAGCAGTACCGGGACAGGGTCGATCCATGAGCAGTTCTTC. Its translation: CASSTGTGSIHEQFF.